This T cell receptor (beta chain) was documented in a study of cytotoxic CD8 clonotypes in ibrutinib-treated CLL. Study context: Some 25 partial and 2 complete responses; at median approximately 6 years, roughly 15 remitted, roughly 12 progressed. Whole-study results and caveats: Clonality correlated strongly with circulating CD8+ T cells and exceeded age-matched healthy donors at baseline.

Losses at the gene ends were 4 bases for V and 5 bases for J; bases not matched to a gene: 5. Germline assignment: CDR1 SGHVS and CDR2 FQNEAQ. The CDR3 is 14 residues long. Sequencing used immunoSEQ multiplex PCR; TCRdb keeps in-frame clones, though not all of them. The table lists tens of thousands of clones, about 50% of them singletons, with over 15% in the top ten. A remark on this clone: Its antigen is unidentified.

The source of this sequence is a human donor with chronic lymphocytic leukemia. Sequences were derived from PBMCs, sampled before ibrutinib treatment. The rearrangement uses TRBV7-8 and TRBJ2-5; the match to TRBD1 covers 9 bases. The CDR3 DNA sequence: TGTGCCAGCAGCTCAGAACAGGGGGCTGAGACCCAGTACTTC. It encodes CASSSEQGAETQYF.